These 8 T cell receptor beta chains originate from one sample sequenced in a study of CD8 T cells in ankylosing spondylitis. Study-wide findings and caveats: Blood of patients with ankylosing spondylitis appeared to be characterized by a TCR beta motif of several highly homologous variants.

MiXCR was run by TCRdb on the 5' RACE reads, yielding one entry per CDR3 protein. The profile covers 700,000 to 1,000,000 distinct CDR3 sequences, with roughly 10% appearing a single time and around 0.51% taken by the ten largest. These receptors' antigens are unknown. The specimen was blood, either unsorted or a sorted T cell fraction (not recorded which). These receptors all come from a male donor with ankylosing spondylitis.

The CDR3 protein is CASSLGGAAISGELFF. In DNA form, the CDR3 reads TGTGCCAGCAGCTTAGGAGGCGCCGCTATTTCCGGGGAGCTGTTTTTT. The V and J genes are TRBV7-2 and TRBJ2-2; D remains ambiguous. Germline-derived CDR1 and CDR2 are SGHTA and FQGNSA. The germline V and J ends were trimmed by 1 base and 6 bases, with 15 bases remaining between them. This CDR3 contains 16 residues.

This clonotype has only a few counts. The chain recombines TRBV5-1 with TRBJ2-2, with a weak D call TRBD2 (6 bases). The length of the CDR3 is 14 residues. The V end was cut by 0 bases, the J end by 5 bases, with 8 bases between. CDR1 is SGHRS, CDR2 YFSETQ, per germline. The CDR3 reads CASSLGTITGELFF. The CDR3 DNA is TGCGCCAGCAGCTTGGGGACTATTACCGGGGAGCTGTTTTTT.

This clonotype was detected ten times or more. The CDR3 sequence: CSVEDQDLGGYTF. The DNA for the CDR3 is TGCAGCGTTGAAGATCAAGATTTGGGTGGCTACACCTTC. This chain uses TRBV29-1 with TRBJ1-2; D call uncertain. The V gene lost 0 bases and the J gene lost 7 bases, with 12 bases spanning the gap. CDR3 length equals 13 residues. Germline CDR1 reads SQVTM; CDR2 reads ANQGSEA.

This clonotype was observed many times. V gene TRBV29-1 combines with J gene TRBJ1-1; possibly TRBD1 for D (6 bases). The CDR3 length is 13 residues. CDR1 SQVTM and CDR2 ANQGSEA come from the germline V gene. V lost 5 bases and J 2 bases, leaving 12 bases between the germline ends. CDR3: CSVIQGINTEAFF. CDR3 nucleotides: TGCAGCGTTATACAGGGAATCAACACTGAAGCTTTCTTT.

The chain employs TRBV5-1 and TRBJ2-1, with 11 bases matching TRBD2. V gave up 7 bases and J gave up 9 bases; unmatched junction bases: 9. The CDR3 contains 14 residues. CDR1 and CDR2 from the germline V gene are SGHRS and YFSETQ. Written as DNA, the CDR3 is TGCGCCAGCGGGACTAGCGGAACCAACGGTGAGCAGTTCTTC. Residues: CASGTSGTNGEQFF.

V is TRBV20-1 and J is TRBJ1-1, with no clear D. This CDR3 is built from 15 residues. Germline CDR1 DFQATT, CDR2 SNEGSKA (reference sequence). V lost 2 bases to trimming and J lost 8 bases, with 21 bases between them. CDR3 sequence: CSARQPATNLGEAFF. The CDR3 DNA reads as TGCAGTGCTAGACAACCGGCGACTAATCTTGGGGAAGCTTTCTTT.

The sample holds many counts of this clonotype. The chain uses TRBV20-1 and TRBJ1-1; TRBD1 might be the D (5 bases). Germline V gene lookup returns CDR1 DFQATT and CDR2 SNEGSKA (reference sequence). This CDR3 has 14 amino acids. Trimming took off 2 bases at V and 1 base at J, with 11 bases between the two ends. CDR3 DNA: TGCAGTGCTAGAAACGGGGGTCAGAACACTGAAGCTTTCTTT. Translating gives CSARNGGQNTEAFF.

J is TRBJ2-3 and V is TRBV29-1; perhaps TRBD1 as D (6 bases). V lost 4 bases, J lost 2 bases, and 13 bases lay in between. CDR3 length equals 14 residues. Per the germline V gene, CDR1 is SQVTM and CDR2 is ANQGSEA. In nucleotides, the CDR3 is TGCAGCGTTGTAAGTCAGGGGATCACAGATACGCAGTATTTT. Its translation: CSVVSQGITDTQYF.